One sample yielded the 21 T cell receptor beta chains listed below, sequenced in a study of blood T cell repertoires in COVID-19. Libraries were prepared by immunoSEQ multiplex PCR; TCRdb keeps only in-frame clonotypes and omits some of them. This sample has 150,000 to 200,000 clones, with about 88% found just once. The specimen was peripheral blood. These receptors were collected from a woman under 40 with active or convalescent COVID-19.

The V call is TRBV13, the J call TRBJ1-2; no clear D. The CDR3 is 12 amino acids. The V gene lost 0 bases and the J gene lost 13 bases, with 12 bases spanning the gap. The germline V gene encodes CDR1 PRHDT and CDR2 FYEKMQ (reference sequence). This CDR3 is CASSLGREGLTF. For the CDR3, the DNA is TGTGCCAGCAGCTTAGGCCGAGAGGGCCTCACCTTC.

The count of this clone is one. The V call is TRBV5-4, the J call TRBJ1-2; possible D gene TRBD1, 5 bases. Trimming pared 7 bases from V and 6 bases from J, leaving 19 bases between. This CDR3 is built from 14 residues. Per germline, CDR1 SGHNT and CDR2 YYREEE (reference sequence). CDR3 coding DNA: TGTGCCAGCGTAAGACAAGGGGTTTTGAATGGCTACACCTTC. Its protein is CASVRQGVLNGYTF.

This rearrangement joins TRBV27 to TRBJ2-4; TRBD2 agrees at 9 bases. The V gene's germline CDR1 is MNHEY and CDR2 SMNVEV (reference sequence). This CDR3 is 17 amino acids long. The V gene end was trimmed by 0 bases and the J gene end by 5 bases; junction bases not matched to a gene: 8. The CDR3 region has the DNA TGTGCCAGCAGTTTATCGAGCGGGAGGAACCCCCAAAACATTCAGTACTTC. The encoded protein is CASSLSSGRNPQNIQYF.

The CDR3 sequence is CSVVGLAEYF. As DNA, the CDR3 is TGCAGCGTTGTTGGACTAGCCGAGTACTTC. The chain links TRBV29-1 to TRBJ2-5; 8 bases agree with TRBD2. There are 10 residues in the CDR3. V was clipped by 4 bases and J by 12 bases; unmatched bases: 4. CDR1 and CDR2 from the germline V gene are SQVTM and ANQGSEA.

This chain links TRBV19 with TRBJ2-5; 7 bases line up with TRBD1. The germline CDR1 and CDR2 sequences are LNHDA and SQIVND (reference sequence). The CDR3 is 14 residues long. V dropped 3 bases and J dropped 2; count of bases not matched to a gene: 3. This CDR3 reads CASSMWDSQETQYF. Written as DNA, the CDR3 is TGTGCCAGTAGTATGTGGGACAGTCAAGAGACCCAGTACTTC.

V is TRBV2 and J is TRBJ1-5, with D hard to call. The CDR3 loop spans 14 amino acids. The germline V gene encodes CDR1 SNHLY and CDR2 FYNNEI. V was pared by 3 bases and J by 7 bases, with 13 bases between. The CDR3 here is CASSDSSGIQPQHF. CDR3 sequence (DNA): TGTGCCAGCAGTGATTCATCGGGTATACAGCCCCAGCATTTT. Looking up the rest from reference TRBV2 and TRBJ1-5 gives the full variable domain: EPEVTQTPSHQVTQMGQEVILRCVPISNHLYFYWYRQILGQKVEFLVSFYNNEISEKSEIFDDQFSVERPDGSNFTLKIRSTKLEDSAMYFCASSDSSGIQPQHFGDGTRLSIL.

The CDR3 nucleotides are TGTGCCAGTAGTATAGGAGGCAGGGGAGCCGATCAGCCCCAGCATTTT. Translated, it gives CASSIGGRGADQPQHF. The chain links TRBV19 to TRBJ1-5; D possibly corresponds to TRBD1 (6 bases). Germline V gives CDR1 LNHDA, CDR2 SQIVND (reference sequence). The CDR3 runs 16 residues. V was pared by 1 base and J by 5 bases, with 15 bases between.

The chain employs TRBV18 and TRBJ1-5; no clear D gene. CDR1 and CDR2 from the germline V gene are KGHSH and LQKENI. V lost 2 bases and J lost 6, with 11 bases in between. The CDR3 totals 14 residues. The CDR3 sequence is CASSPTGVGQPQHF. In nucleotides, the CDR3 is TGTGCCAGCTCACCAACCGGGGTAGGTCAGCCCCAGCATTTT.

This chain uses TRBV11-2 with TRBJ1-1, with D uncertain. Looked up from germline, CDR1 is SGHAT and CDR2 is FQNNGV. The CDR3 spans 13 residues. Trimming stripped 2 bases from V and 1 base from J, with 5 bases between. Here the CDR3 reads CASSLFSNTEAFF. CDR3 coding DNA: TGTGCCAGCAGCTTATTCTCGAACACTGAAGCTTTCTTT.

This chain connects TRBV7-2 to TRBJ2-7; 7 bases match TRBD1. V shed 3 bases, J shed 3 bases, and the junction held 2 bases outside the gene matches. This CDR3 region has 13 residues. The germline V gene has CDR1 SGHTA and CDR2 FQGNSA. The DNA for the CDR3 is TGTGCCAGCAGCTTTGGACAGGTCTACGAGCAGTACTTC. As protein: CASSFGQVYEQYF.

This clone was seen more than once but under ten times. The chain recombines TRBV25-1 with TRBJ1-3; D gene ambiguous. Germline V CDR1 and CDR2: MGHDK, SYGVNS. V was clipped by 6 bases and J by 0 bases, with 12 bases between them. The CDR3 consists of 15 residues. This CDR3 is CASRPEGFSGNTIYF. The DNA of the CDR3 is TGTGCCAGCAGACCCGAGGGTTTCTCTGGAAACACCATATATTTT.

The chain joins TRBV5-1 to TRBJ2-3; 14 bases are shared with TRBD2. CDR1 SGHRS and CDR2 YFSETQ come from the germline V gene. V trimming: 2 bases; J trimming: 3 bases; junction bases outside the gene matches: 5. The CDR3 totals 17 residues. The CDR3, as DNA: TGCGCCAGCAGCTTAGGGACTAGCGGGGGCCCTACAGATACGCAGTATTTT. Translating gives CASSLGTSGGPTDTQYF.

The chain recombines TRBV7-9 with TRBJ2-7; 9 nucleotides align to TRBD2. The CDR3 consists of 14 residues. Looked up from germline, CDR1 is SEHNR and CDR2 is FQNEAQ (reference sequence). V was clipped by 5 bases and J by 4 bases; unmatched bases: 6. Here the CDR3 reads CASSPTSGFYEQYF. The CDR3 region has the DNA TGTGCCAGCAGCCCAACTAGCGGGTTTTACGAGCAGTACTTC.

This sequence joins TRBV7-9 and TRBJ2-1; 10 bases are shared with TRBD2. The CDR3 length is 15 residues. CDR1 and CDR2 from the germline V gene are SEHNR and FQNEAQ (reference sequence). With 8 bases clipped from V and 7 bases from J, the junction kept 11 bases outside the gene matches. In nucleotides, the CDR3 is TGTGCCAGCCGCGAAGGGACTAGCGTAATAAATGAGCAGTTCTTC. This encodes CASREGTSVINEQFF.

The chain links TRBV6-6 to TRBJ2-7, with a weak D call TRBD2 (6 bases). There are 15 residues in the CDR3. V lost 5 bases to trimming and J lost 2 bases, with 16 bases between them. Per the germline V gene, CDR1 is MNHNY and CDR2 is SVGAGI (reference sequence). The CDR3 DNA reads TGTGCCAGCAGTCCCCGACTAGAACAGACCTACGAGCAGTACTTC. Translating it yields CASSPRLEQTYEQYF.

This clone occurred once. This chain connects TRBV11-2 to TRBJ1-2; no definite D call. The germline V gene encodes CDR1 SGHAT and CDR2 FQNNGV. This CDR3 has 16 amino acids. The V and J ends lost 1 base and 0 bases respectively, with 12 bases between them. CDR3 in amino acids: CASSLGQVQANYGYTF. In nucleotides, the CDR3 is TGTGCCAGCAGCTTAGGCCAGGTGCAAGCTAACTATGGCTACACCTTC.

V and J are TRBV2 and TRBJ1-1, with D perhaps TRBD1 (6 bases). The CDR3 loop spans 11 amino acids. The V gene's germline CDR1 is SNHLY and CDR2 FYNNEI. V was shortened by 8 bases and J by 5 bases, with 9 bases between the two germline ends. CDR3 nucleotides: TGTGCCAGCCAAGGGGGTACTGAAGCTTTCTTT. It translates to CASQGGTEAFF.

The rearrangement uses TRBV14 and TRBJ2-1; D unclear. Germline CDR1 reads SGHDN; CDR2 reads FVKESK. V lost 3 bases and J lost 7, with 22 bases in between. The CDR3 is made up of 17 amino acids. The CDR3 loop reads CASSHPQNPRFMNEQFF. The CDR3 DNA reads TGTGCCAGCAGCCATCCCCAGAACCCCAGGTTTATGAATGAGCAGTTCTTC.

The chain couples TRBV29-1 to TRBJ1-2, with unresolved D. CDR3 length: 12 residues. Trimming took off 3 bases at V and 5 bases at J, with 10 bases between the two ends. The V gene's germline CDR1 is SQVTM and CDR2 ANQGSEA. The DNA for the CDR3 is TGCAGCGTTGAGTCACCCAGATATGGCTACACCTTC. It is translated as CSVESPRYGYTF.

This chain joins TRBV27 and TRBJ2-1, with 7 bases aligning to TRBD2. The CDR3 is 14 amino acids. Germline V lookup: CDR1 MNHEY, CDR2 SMNVEV (reference sequence). V lost 9 bases, J lost 2 bases, and 7 bases stayed unmatched. CDR3 bases: TGTGCCAGTAGTGGCGGGAGCGCCTACAATGAGCAGTTCTTC. It encodes CASSGGSAYNEQFF.

Points on this clone: The junction shows a germline mismatch at one end, possibly a read error. This chain uses TRBV2 with TRBJ1-1, with D tentatively TRBD1 (6 bases). Germline V gives CDR1 SNHLY, CDR2 FYNNEI. This CDR3 is 15 amino acids long. The CDR3 coding sequence is TGTGCCAGCACTGAACAGGGTATTATTTACACTGAAGCTTTCTTT. It yields the protein CASTEQGIIYTEAFF.